A selection of T cell receptor beta chains follows, all from one sample in a study of shared clonotypes between healthy human individuals. Using immunoSEQ multiplex PCR, the repertoire was profiled, and TCRdb retains in-frame clones only, with some absent. The profile covers 450,000 to 650,000 clones, with about 80% appearing a single time and 9.5% to 15% taken by the ten largest. The sequenced sample consisted of PBMCs. The receptors stem from a woman in her forties in good health. Some clones in this sample may be carry-over from other donors' samples. Each CDR3 is given with its conserved first and last residue. D genes are given only for firm matches.

TRBJ1-1 TRBV6-4 - CASSRDVGLEAFF TGTGCCAGCAGCAGGGACGTTGGTCTGGAAGCTTTCTTT
TRBJ2-5 TRBV2 TRBD2 CASSMRTGGGETQYF TGTGCCAGCAGCATGAGGACGGGAGGGGGGGAGACCCAGTACTTC
TRBJ1-2 TRBV7-2 - CASSLERRQSGYTF TGTGCCAGCAGCTTAGAGCGACGCCAGAGTGGCTACACCTTC
TRBJ2-7 TRBV11-2 - CASSIRDSEQYF TGTGCCAGCAGCATCAGGGACTCCGAGCAGTACTTC
TRBJ2-1 TRBV5-4 - CASSSPRENNEQFF TGTGCCAGCAGCTCCCCCCGGGAGAACAATGAGCAGTTCTTC
TRBJ2-6 TRBV18 TRBD1 CASSPDRDGANVLTF TGTGCCAGCTCACCCGACAGGGATGGGGCCAACGTCCTGACTTTC
TRBJ2-5 TRBV2 - CASPRKGGPWETQYF TGTGCCAGCCCGAGGAAAGGGGGGCCGTGGGAGACCCAGTACTTC
TRBJ2-2 TRBV11-3 - CASSLVRGNTGELFF TGTGCCAGCAGCTTAGTACGGGGCAACACCGGGGAGCTGTTTTTT
TRBJ2-7 TRBV19 - CASSIGNYYEQYF TGTGCCAGTAGTATTGGCAACTACTACGAGCAGTACTTC
TRBJ2-7 TRBV7-9 - CASSRSRDSYEQYF TGTGCCAGCAGCCGCAGCCGGGACTCCTACGAGCAGTACTTC
TRBJ2-1 TRBV18 - CASSPPRPSPEGEQFF TGTGCCAGCTCACCACCGAGGCCTAGCCCAGAAGGGGAGCAGTTCTTC
TRBJ2-7 TRBV11-1 - CASSLFGKSYEQYF TGTGCCAGCAGCTTATTTGGCAAATCCTACGAGCAGTACTTC
TRBJ2-3 TRBV7-9 TRBD2 CASSLVLAGRADTQYF TGTGCCAGCAGCTTAGTACTAGCGGGAAGGGCAGATACGCAGTATTTT
TRBJ2-1 TRBV5-4 TRBD2 CASSLGASGSFEQFF TGTGCCAGCAGCTTGGGGGCTAGCGGGAGCTTTGAGCAGTTCTTC